These 22 T cell receptor beta chains share one sample of origin, sequenced in a study of T-cell memory formation after mild COVID-19. TCRdb redid the calling of the 5' RACE reads with MiXCR, one entry per CDR3 protein. The sample carries about 430,000 distinct CDR3 sequences, more than 20% recorded once. The specimen sequenced was PBMCs or a T cell subset sorted from them (not recorded which). The receptors stem from an adult woman who had mild COVID-19 (a few samples of this study predate the infection). Cell type and time point are not known.

In this sample, this clonotype turned up a few times. This sequence joins TRBV24-1 and TRBJ2-1; the match to TRBD2 covers 9 bases. The CDR3 consists of 15 residues. Trimming at V came to 4 bases and at J to 8 bases, leaving 8 bases not matched to a gene. The germline CDR1 and CDR2 sequences are KGHDR and SFDVKD. The CDR3 is CATSEGGRANDEQFF. The CDR3 DNA reads as TGTGCCACCAGTGAAGGCGGGAGGGCGAACGATGAGCAGTTCTTC.

This clonotype occurred many times. The chain links TRBV24-1 to TRBJ2-5; D is ambiguous. With 5 bases removed from V and 5 bases from J, the gap between germline ends came to 8 bases. The germline CDR1 and CDR2 sequences are KGHDR and SFDVKD. The CDR3 loop spans 12 amino acids. The CDR3 sequence: CATSGFGETQYF. Here the CDR3 DNA reads TGTGCCACCAGTGGGTTTGGGGAGACCCAGTACTTC.

This clonotype has a single count. The chain combines TRBV3-1 with TRBJ2-5; the D gene is possibly TRBD2 (8 bases). This CDR3 contains 14 residues. Trimming removed 4 bases from V and 5 bases from J, with 14 bases in between. The germline V gene encodes CDR1 LGHDT and CDR2 YNNKEL (reference sequence). CDR3 in DNA: TGTGCCAGCAGCCGAGGGGGCGGGGGGGAGACCCAGTACTTC. It specifies CASSRGGGGETQYF.

The chain couples TRBV24-1 to TRBJ2-5; possible D gene TRBD1, 5 bases. Germline values: CDR1 KGHDR, CDR2 SFDVKD. This CDR3 spans 14 amino acids. V was shortened by 3 bases and J by 5 bases, with 12 bases between the two germline ends. The CDR3 loop is CATSDPWGGETQYF. CDR3 nucleotides: TGTGCCACCAGTGATCCCTGGGGCGGCGAGACCCAGTACTTC.

This clonotype came up a few times. This chain links TRBV29-1 with TRBJ1-1; 9 nucleotides line up with TRBD1. Germline V lookup: CDR1 SQVTM, CDR2 ANQGSEA. This CDR3 comprises 13 residues. The junction had 5 bases not matched to a gene; V was cut back by 7 bases and J by 2 bases. This CDR3 is CSAWGQGNTEAFF. The CDR3 DNA sequence: TGCAGCGCCTGGGGACAGGGTAACACTGAAGCTTTCTTT.

Only a few counts were recorded for this clonotype. This chain connects TRBV9 to TRBJ2-3; 13 bases align to TRBD2. Germline loops: CDR1 SGDLS, CDR2 YYNGEE. The CDR3 length is 17 residues. Losses at the gene ends were 2 bases for V and 6 bases for J; bases not matched to a gene: 9. Here the CDR3 DNA reads TGTGCCAGCAGCGTTAACCCCGGGACTAGCGGGATGGATACGCAGTATTTT. Its translation is CASSVNPGTSGMDTQYF.

There are a few counts of this clonotype. The rearrangement uses TRBV28 and TRBJ2-7; 12 bases agree with TRBD2. Germline-derived CDR1 and CDR2 are MDHEN and SYDVKM. CDR3 length equals 16 residues. The V segment lost 6 bases and the J segment 1 base; nucleotides outside the gene matches: 7. CDR3 DNA: TGTGCCAGCAGACCTAGCGGGAGGGCCGCTTCCTACGAGCAGTACTTC. Translation: CASRPSGRAASYEQYF. The whole variable domain, filled in from reference TRBV28 and TRBJ2-7, reads DVKVTQSSRYLVKRTGEKVFLECVQDMDHENMFWYRQDPGLGLRLIYFSYDVKMKEKGDIPEGYSVSREKKERFSLILESASTNQTSMYLCASRPSGRAASYEQYFGPGTRLTVT.

This chain joins TRBV5-6 and TRBJ2-1; 10 bases fit TRBD2. The junction had 7 bases not matched to a gene; V was cut back by 2 bases and J by 11 bases. The germline V gene encodes CDR1 SGHDT and CDR2 YYEEEE. The CDR3 covers 14 residues. CDR3 nucleotides: TGTGCCAGCAGCTTTGCTAGCGGGGGAGGAAAGCAGTTCTTC. The encoded protein is CASSFASGGGKQFF.

In its sample, this clonotype was seen a few times. The chain joins TRBV27 to TRBJ1-5; TRBD1 might be the D (6 bases). Trimming stripped 5 bases from V and 3 bases from J, with 8 bases between. Per the germline V gene, CDR1 is MNHEY and CDR2 is SMNVEV (reference sequence). The CDR3 runs 13 residues. Here the CDR3 reads CASSQGNNQPQHF. Here the CDR3 DNA reads TGTGCCAGCAGTCAGGGGAACAATCAGCCCCAGCATTTT.

The V and J genes are TRBV4-1 and TRBJ2-3; D is unresolved. The CDR3 consists of 13 residues. Trimming took off 1 base at V and 6 bases at J, with 8 bases between the two ends. Germline V gives CDR1 MGHRA, CDR2 YSYEKL. The CDR3 DNA reads as TGCGCCAGCAGCCAAGTGCCCGGGGATACGCAGTATTTT. Encoded protein: CASSQVPGDTQYF.

V gene TRBV18 combines with J gene TRBJ1-1; no clear D. Germline lookup yields CDR1 KGHSH and CDR2 LQKENI. Trimming removed 2 bases from V and 9 bases from J, with 10 bases in between. This CDR3 region has 12 residues. The CDR3 protein is CASSPRDFQAFF. The CDR3, as DNA: TGTGCCAGCTCACCAAGGGATTTCCAAGCTTTCTTT.

V gene TRBV20-1 combines with J gene TRBJ1-1; tentatively, D is TRBD1 (6 bases). Looked up from germline, CDR1 is DFQATT and CDR2 is SNEGSKA (reference sequence). This CDR3 has 15 residues. Trimming removed 6 bases from V and 1 base from J, with 18 bases in between. The CDR3 protein is CSAIPPRGRNTEAFF. The CDR3 region has the DNA TGCAGTGCCATCCCTCCCAGGGGCAGGAACACTGAAGCTTTCTTT.

This chain joins TRBV20-1 and TRBJ2-2, with a weak D call TRBD1 (5 bases). The CDR3 covers 17 residues. Germline-derived CDR1 and CDR2 are DFQATT and SNEGSKA (reference sequence). V was pared by 0 bases and J by 2 bases, with 16 bases between. CDR3: CSARDPRQSLNTGELFF. CDR3 DNA sequence: TGCAGTGCTAGAGATCCTCGACAGAGTTTAAACACCGGGGAGCTGTTTTTT.

The rearrangement links TRBV28 to TRBJ1-5; possibly TRBD1 for D (5 bases). The CDR3 is 15 residues long. Germline assignment: CDR1 MDHEN and CDR2 SYDVKM. Deletions cut 11 bases from V and 0 bases from J, with 17 bases between. In nucleotides, the CDR3 is TGTGCCGTATGGGGCCCTGGATATAGCAATCAGCCCCAGCATTTT. Protein product: CAVWGPGYSNQPQHF. The variable domain in full, with the rest retrieved from reference TRBV28 and TRBJ1-5, is DVKVTQSSRYLVKRTGEKVFLECVQDMDHENMFWYRQDPGLGLRLIYFSYDVKMKEKGDIPEGYSVSREKKERFSLILESASTNQTSMYLCAVWGPGYSNQPQHFGDGTRLSIL.

The sample holds many counts of this clonotype. The chain recombines TRBV7-6 with TRBJ2-5, with 10 bases fitting TRBD1. V shed 5 bases and J 9 bases; nucleotides not matched to a gene: 12. Germline V CDR1 and CDR2: SGHVS, FNYEAQ. The CDR3 has 15 residues. The CDR3 is CASSPQPGQGSAQYF. CDR3 coding DNA: TGTGCCAGCAGCCCTCAACCGGGACAGGGGTCGGCCCAGTACTTC.

The CDR3 spells CASSSGQLPHEQYF. The CDR3 DNA is TGCGCCAGCAGTTCGGGACAGCTACCCCACGAGCAGTACTTC. The J gene is TRBJ2-7, the V gene TRBV5-1, with TRBD1 matching over 7 bases. Looked up from germline, CDR1 is SGHRS and CDR2 is YFSETQ. Unmatched junction bases numbered 10, after V lost 5 bases and J lost 5 bases. The CDR3 extends over 14 amino acids.

This clonotype has just a few counts. The chain is built from TRBV5-6 and TRBJ1-2; 10 nucleotides match TRBD1. The CDR3 is made up of 16 amino acids. Germline V gene data show CDR1 as SGHDT and CDR2 as YYEEEE. Losses at the gene ends were 5 bases for V and 4 bases for J; bases not matched to a gene: 11. CDR3 in DNA: TGTGCCAGCAGATCGGGCGGGACAGGGGAGTCCTATGGCTACACCTTC. Translated: CASRSGGTGESYGYTF.

This clonotype was counted a few times. The chain joins TRBV19 to TRBJ1-1, with a weak D call TRBD1 (6 bases). This CDR3 has 16 residues. The V end lost 5 bases, the J end lost 2 bases, and 18 bases lay between the germline ends. CDR1 and CDR2 (germline): LNHDA, SQIVND (reference sequence). The CDR3 nucleotides read TGTGCCAGTAGTCCCCTTCGTCCACAGGGAAACACTGAAGCTTTCTTT. This translates into CASSPLRPQGNTEAFF.

This clonotype appeared a few times. The V gene is TRBV30, the J gene TRBJ1-4; D ambiguous. Trimming removed 2 bases from V and 6 bases from J, with 13 bases in between. The CDR3 is made up of 14 amino acids. CDR1 GTSNPN and CDR2 SVGIG come from the germline V gene (reference sequence). The CDR3, as DNA: TGTGCCTGGAGTTCCTTAAGGAAGGATGAAAAACTGTTTTTT. Encoded protein: CAWSSLRKDEKLFF.

This clonotype has only a few counts. The V gene is TRBV10-3, the J gene TRBJ2-1, with D possibly being TRBD2 (6 bases). V shed 3 bases and J shed 3 bases, with 12 bases lying between them. CDR1 ENHRY and CDR2 SYGVKD come from the germline V gene. There are 15 residues in the CDR3. The CDR3 is CAISEGGSGYNEQFF. CDR3 coding DNA: TGTGCCATCAGTGAAGGAGGGAGTGGCTACAATGAGCAGTTCTTC.

This clonotype was counted many times. V usage is TRBV4-1 and J usage is TRBJ2-2, with D perhaps TRBD1 (6 bases). The CDR3 spans 16 residues. Germline values: CDR1 MGHRA, CDR2 YSYEKL. With 0 bases removed from V and 0 bases from J, the gap between germline ends came to 8 bases. DNA for the CDR3: TGCGCCAGCAGCCAAGACACAGGGCCGAACACCGGGGAGCTGTTTTTT. Encoded protein: CASSQDTGPNTGELFF.

There are a few counts of this clonotype. The chain has TRBV30 and TRBJ1-1; no firm D call. The CDR3 covers 11 residues. V was cut by 3 bases and J by 1 base, with 3 bases left in between. Per germline, CDR1 GTSNPN and CDR2 SVGIG (reference sequence). CDR3 residues: CAWRGNTEAFF. The CDR3 bases are TGTGCCTGGAGGGGGAACACTGAAGCTTTCTTT.